This T cell receptor beta chain came from a study of blood T cell repertoires in COVID-19. Study-level information: PBMCs, B-cell-depleted T cells, or T cells provided the cDNA or gDNA that made up the material.

CDR1 is SGDLS, CDR2 YYNGEE, per germline. The CDR3 extends over 16 amino acids. Losses at the gene ends were 3 bases for V and 2 bases for J; bases not matched to a gene: 8. TCRdb's table, derived via immunoSEQ multiplex PCR, lists solely in-frame clones and lacks some. The sample records 250,000 or so clones, 87% being singletons. This rearrangement joins TRBV9 to TRBJ2-7; 10 bases are a match to TRBD1. The receptor was isolated from a woman in her thirties or forties who had recovered from COVID-19. The sample consisted of peripheral blood. The CDR3 loop reads CASSGYRDRGAYEQYF. CDR3 DNA: TGTGCCAGCAGCGGTTACCGGGACAGGGGCGCCTACGAGCAGTACTTC. The variable domain in full, completed from reference TRBV9 and TRBJ2-7, reads DSGVTQTPKHLITATGQRVTLRCSPRSGDLSVYWYQQSLDQGLQFLIQYYNGEERAKGNILERFSAQQFPDLHSELNLSSLELGDSALYFCASSGYRDRGAYEQYFGPGTRLTVT.